This T cell receptor (beta chain) was obtained from a study of blood T cell repertoires in COVID-19. Study-level background: The United States, Italy and Spain were the sources of the acute and convalescent COVID-19 samples. T cells, B-cell-depleted T cells, or PBMCs provided the cDNA or gDNA that served as material.

Original processing methods: Estimates of nucleated cell counts were drawn from the amplification of reference gene primers. The table came from immunoSEQ multiplex PCR; TCRdb's copy has only in-frame clones and leaves some out. V and J calls and clone size follow that table, whereas D and trimming were derived from the DNA. The sample lists fewer than 250,000 clones, 80% to 85% occurring once. In its sample, this clone was seen many times. Participants had their cohort set by participant-reported clinical history. Looked up from germline, CDR1 is MDHEN and CDR2 is SYDVKM. The CDR3 spans 15 residues. V shed 3 bases, J shed 8 bases, and the junction held 8 bases outside the gene matches.

The chain has TRBV28 and TRBJ1-4, with 8 bases that match TRBD1. Sequencing was performed on PBMCs or T cells enriched from blood (not recorded which). The receptor comes from a woman between 50 and 59 years old with acute COVID-19. CDR3 sequence reads: CASSFGGQEVEKLFF. CDR3 in DNA: TGTGCCAGCAGTTTTGGGGGACAGGAAGTAGAAAAACTGTTTTTT.